Below are 9 T cell receptor beta chains sequenced from a single sample in a study of CXCR3-negative and CXCR3-positive naive CD8 T cells. Their specific antigens are unknown. UMI-labeled 5' RACE TRB cDNA libraries were prepared from the cells. TCRdb re-called the 5' RACE reads; one entry per CDR3 protein, DNA not given. This sample's clone table lists around 150,000 distinct CDR3 sequences. Points from the study as a whole: TRB CDR3s of CXCR3-positive naive cells were more hydrophobic than those of CXCR3-negative naive cells.

Sequenced input: naive CXCR3+ CD8+ T cells from blood. Indicated subset: CD45RO-CCR7+CD27+CD95- naive CD8+ T cells expressing CXCR3 (TNR3+). The receptors derive from a human donor in good health. Some clones in this sample may be carry-over from other donors' samples.

The V and J genes are TRBV20-1 and TRBJ1-2. Germline V gives CDR1 DFQATT, CDR2 SNEGSKA (reference sequence). The CDR3 has 13 amino acids. CDR3 protein: CSARDWTAYGYTF.

The chain combines TRBV7-7 with TRBJ2-3; TCRdb designates TRBD1, a call that cannot be tested without DNA. The CDR3 is made up of 16 amino acids. In germline, CDR1 is SSHAT, CDR2 FNYEAQ (reference sequence). The CDR3: CASSLGTARGTDTQYF.

This chain connects TRBV7-3 to TRBJ2-2; TCRdb outputs TRBD2, but without DNA this stays unchecked. The germline gives CDR1 SGHTA, CDR2 FQGTGA. The CDR3 has 19 residues. CDR3 sequence reads: CASSLGLAGGKPNTGELFF.

The J gene is TRBJ2-7, the V gene TRBV29-1; TCRdb proposes TRBD1, but this gene call is untestable without DNA. CDR3 length: 15 amino acids. Germline CDR1 SQVTM, CDR2 ANQGSEA. The CDR3 loop reads CSVEDPVEYSYEQYF.

J is TRBJ1-5 and V is TRBV30; TCRdb reports TRBD1, a call that lacks DNA to check it against. CDR3 length: 12 residues. CDR1 and CDR2 (germline): GTSNPN, SVGIG (reference sequence). This CDR3 reads CAFHSHRGPQHF. Full variable domain (outside the CDR3, taken from reference TRBV30 and TRBJ1-5): SQTIHQWPATLVQPVGSPLSLECTVEGTSNPNLYWYRQAAGRGLQLLFYSVGIGQISSEVPQNLSASRPQDRQFILSSKKLLLSDSGFYLCAFHSHRGPQHFGDGTRLSIL.

The chain links TRBV29-1 to TRBJ2-7; TCRdb gives TRBD2 as the D gene, but with no DNA this cannot be confirmed. This CDR3 contains 17 residues. Germline V gene data show CDR1 as SQVTM and CDR2 as ANQGSEA. This chain's CDR3 is CSVVGGGTSGRIYEQYF.

The V gene is TRBV2, the J gene TRBJ2-1. The CDR3 contains 15 residues. Germline V lookup: CDR1 SNHLY, CDR2 FYNNEI. This CDR3 is CASSEERSSYNEQFF.

The rearrangement links TRBV7-3 to TRBJ2-1; TCRdb gives TRBD1 as the D gene, but with no DNA this cannot be confirmed. The V gene's germline CDR1 is SGHTA and CDR2 FQGTGA. The CDR3 runs to 14 residues. CDR3 protein: CASSIWDRGNEQFF.

The chain joins TRBV20-1 to TRBJ2-7; TCRdb selects TRBD2, and the lack of DNA leaves this call unchecked. The CDR3 is 16 amino acids. Looked up from germline, CDR1 is DFQATT and CDR2 is SNEGSKA (reference sequence). The CDR3 loop reads CSARNNPGLAAYEQYF.